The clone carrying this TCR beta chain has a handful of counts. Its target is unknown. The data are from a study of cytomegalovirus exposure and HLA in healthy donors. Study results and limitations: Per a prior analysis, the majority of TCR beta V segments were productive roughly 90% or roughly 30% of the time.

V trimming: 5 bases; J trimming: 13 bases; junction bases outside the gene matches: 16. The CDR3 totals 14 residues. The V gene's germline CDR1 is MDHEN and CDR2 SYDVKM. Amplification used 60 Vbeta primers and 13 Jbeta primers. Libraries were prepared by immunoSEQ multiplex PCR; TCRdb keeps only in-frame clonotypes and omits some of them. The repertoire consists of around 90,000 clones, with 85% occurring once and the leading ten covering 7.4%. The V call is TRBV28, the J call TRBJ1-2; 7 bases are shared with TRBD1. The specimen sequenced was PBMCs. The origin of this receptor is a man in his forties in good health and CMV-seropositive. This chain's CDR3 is CASSPSVGGQLPTF. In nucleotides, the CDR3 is TGTGCCAGCAGTCCGTCCGTGGGGGGACAGTTACCCACCTTC.